The source of this T cell receptor (beta chain) is a study of T cells in Graves' hyperthyroidism and ophthalmopathy. This clonotype was seen many times. The antigen is unknown. Study outcomes and limitations: Ophthalmopathy was predicted by the model a median of roughly 6 months ahead of onset.

The TCR beta CDR3 regions underwent amplification using RNA transcripts as the source. TCR CDR3 underwent first-round RT-PCR with the HTBI primer set. TCRdb used MiXCR to reprocess the multiplex PCR reads, holding one entry per CDR3 protein. The sample lists about 400,000 distinct CDR3 sequences, roughly 13% occurring once. The germline CDR1 and CDR2 sequences are SGHRS and YFSETQ. The CDR3 sequence is 19 residues long. With V trimmed by 4 bases and J by 3 bases, 12 bases remained unmatched. The TCR was taken from a woman in her late teens or twenties with Graves' hyperthyroidism. Input material: blood. The V call is TRBV5-1, the J call TRBJ2-3, with 15 positions matching TRBD2. Written as DNA, the CDR3 is TGCGCCAGCAGCCGGACTAGCGGGAGGGCCCTCGAGAGGACAGATACGCAGTATTTT. Translation: CASSRTSGRALERTDTQYF.